This TCR beta chain was identified in a study of radiation and T cells in renal cell carcinoma (dated by TCRdb to between 2020 and 2021). Regarding the study in general: The samples were obtained from a clinical trial, where primary renal cell carcinomas were treated with 15 Gy stereotactic body radiation therapy and then removed by nephrectomy 4 weeks afterward. A total of some 55 samples underwent TCR beta sequencing, made up of approximately 26 tumors and some 27 peripheral blood samples. Across all 50 or so samples, 4,000,000 or so unique CDR3 nucleotide sequences encoding about 2.7 million unique CDR3 amino acid sequences were identified.

General conclusions and limits of the study: Dynamics of the blood repertoire were not tracked past 4 weeks after treatment. Because pretreatment tumor biopsies were not available, the study could not determine whether clonotypes were already present within the tumor at baseline. Because the trial had a single-armed design, the trial could not examine how radiation dose or scheduling affected the TCR repertoire. In blood, the top tumor clonotypes increased from baseline to 2 weeks after radiation and then shrank by 4 weeks, which suggests a temporary expansion of tumor-resident clones.

Trimming takes 5 bases from V and 1 base from J, and the germline ends sit 11 bases apart. The CDR3, from cysteine to phenylalanine, totals 14 residues. CDR3 DNA is the only sequence kept; it has 42 bases, read in frame from the first base. From the germline V gene, CDR1 is SGHTA and CDR2 is FQGNSA. Remarks on this clone: The antigen it recognizes is unknown. Base qualities were left out, and no much larger clone turns up one base away.

TCR beta libraries were generated from genomic DNA with the immunoSEQ kit, following the manufacturer's recommendations. For library preparation, a first multiplex PCR was performed with proprietary primers, followed by a second PCR in which unique barcodes were added, and bead cleanups were performed after each round. A positive control reaction and a negative control reaction, both provided in the kit, were run with every batch of samples. The final libraries were assessed on an Agilent 4200 TapeStation D1000 ScreenTape, pooled by volume, and quantified by qPCR. Sequencing was performed on an Illumina NextSeq500 with a MidOutput 150-cycle cartridge, and 156 Read1 and 15 Index1 cycles were run with kit custom primers. The pooled library was loaded at around 0.98 pM, with a roughly 20% PhiX control spiked in. In the authors' own workflow: Vendor-processed data were analyzed in R, with a clonotype defined as all T cells sharing the same CDR3 nucleotide sequence. In the clone abundance analyses, frequencies in each sample were normalized to that sample's 10,000 most abundant clones. Before analysis, public T cell clones were removed, and these numbered fewer than six per sample on average. Tumor-enriched and baseline blood-enriched clonotypes were defined by at least a 32-fold difference in abundance between compartments. A beta-binomial differential abundance model was used to identify clonotypes that were expanded or contracted between blood time points. Similarity between tumor and blood repertoires was quantified using the Baroni-Urbani and Buser coefficient, and groups were compared with two-tailed Wilcoxon tests in R. The source is immuneACCESS, and TCRdb retained only in-frame sequences with V and J called. Part of the clones is not carried over; for the studies checked, unresolved V genes explain less than half of this, and the remainder is unexplained. That table supplies the V and J calls and clone size; D and trimming were determined from the DNA. Counted in this sample were around 140,000 clones; around 78% of them appeared once. Clones ranked in the top ten supply under 30% of the sample.

What this sample's time point label stands for: baseline pretreatment blood. Per the publication, the treatment or condition label means: 15 Gy SBRT to primary tumor, nephrectomy 4 weeks later. Serial peripheral blood from radiation-treated patients was sampled at baseline, 2 weeks and 4 weeks after SBRT to track tumor-enriched clonotypes. Every patient's renal cell carcinoma showed clear cell pathology. Genomic DNA for TCR sequencing was prepared using the QIAamp DNA Blood Mini Kit (Qiagen). The analyses included only samples that passed all quality control checks. The sequenced sample was blood, obtained from a patient whose treatment included radiotherapy and nephrectomy. This receptor was taken from a woman aged 50 to 60 with renal cell carcinoma. The sequence joins TRBV7-2 to TRBJ2-5; the D gene lacks a confident call. The CDR3 has the sequence CASSPPRAQETQYF. The DNA sequence reads TGTGCCAGCAGCCCACCTAGGGCCCAAGAGACCCAGTACTTC.